A single sample gave rise to the 19 T cell receptor beta chains below, sequenced in a study of beta chain features in type 1 diabetes. The sequenced template was cDNA made from the entire isolated RNA. TCRdb's table, derived via immunoSEQ multiplex PCR, lists solely in-frame clones and lacks some. The data show hundreds of thousands of clones, with around 15% seen just once and more than 0.08% held by the top ten. The sequencing sample was made of naive CD4+ T cells from blood. These receptors came from a man younger than 35 in good health.

The CDR3 DNA sequence: TGTGCCAGCAGTGCCCCGGGACAGGGGGTAAGCTCCTACAATGAGCAGTTCTTC. This codes for CASSAPGQGVSSYNEQFF. The chain joins TRBV28 to TRBJ2-1, with TRBD1 identical over 11 bases. Trimming cost V 5 bases and J 0 bases; bases outside gene matches: 9. Germline V gene data show CDR1 as MDHEN and CDR2 as SYDVKM. CDR3 length equals 18 residues.

The chain recombines TRBV9 with TRBJ1-6; TRBD1 matches 9 bases. This CDR3 is built from 16 residues. With 4 bases clipped from V and 10 bases from J, the junction kept 12 bases outside the gene matches. CDR1 and CDR2 from the germline V gene are SGDLS and YYNGEE. CDR3 protein: CASSIRPGQGGSPLHF. The CDR3 region has the DNA TGTGCCAGCAGCATCCGCCCGGGACAGGGAGGGTCACCCCTCCACTTT.

In this sample, this clone turned up a few times. This chain uses TRBV5-4 with TRBJ2-3; D is unclear. From germline, CDR1 is SGHNT and CDR2 YYREEE (reference sequence). This CDR3 contains 14 residues. With 0 bases removed from V and 0 bases from J, the gap between germline ends came to 5 bases. The CDR3 sequence is CASSLGYSTDTQYF. CDR3 in DNA: TGTGCCAGCAGCTTGGGTTACAGCACAGATACGCAGTATTTT. The full variable domain, with the rest looked up from reference TRBV5-4 and TRBJ2-3, is ETGVTQSPTHLIKTRGQQVTLRCSSQSGHNTVSWYQQALGQGPQFIFQYYREEENGRGNFPPRFSGLQFPNYSSELNVNALELDDSALYLCASSLGYSTDTQYFGPGTRLTVL.

On this clone: At one end, the junction sequence differs from germline, possibly due to a read error. The chain combines TRBV15 with TRBJ1-4; D not resolved. This CDR3 has 13 residues. Germline lookup yields CDR1 LNHNV and CDR2 YYDKDF (reference sequence). CDR3 amino acids: CATTRERNEKLFF. The CDR3 nucleotides are TGTGCCACCACCAGAGAACGTAATGAAAAACTGTTTTTT.

This clone occurred a few times. The gene calls are TRBV10-3 and TRBJ2-1, with 13 bases identical to TRBD2. V trimming: 6 bases; J trimming: 11 bases; junction bases outside the gene matches: 7. Germline V lookup: CDR1 ENHRY, CDR2 SYGVKD. The CDR3 covers 14 residues. CDR3 in amino acids: CAISQLAGGAQQFF. CDR3 in DNA: TGTGCCATCAGCCAACTAGCGGGGGGGGCCCAGCAGTTCTTC.

This clone was observed a few times. The gene calls are TRBV6-5 and TRBJ1-3, with no clear D. The V gene lost 0 bases and the J gene lost 0 bases, with 6 bases spanning the gap. This CDR3 has 15 amino acids. Germline-derived CDR1 and CDR2 are MNHEY and SVGAGI. This chain's CDR3 is CASSYSTTSGNTIYF. The CDR3 bases are TGTGCCAGCAGTTACTCCACCACCTCTGGAAACACCATATATTTT.

There are a few counts of this clone. This chain connects TRBV15 to TRBJ2-4; 7 nucleotides line up with TRBD2. CDR1 is LNHNV, CDR2 YYDKDF, per germline (reference sequence). The CDR3 runs 15 residues. V dropped 0 bases and J dropped 6; count of bases not matched to a gene: 5. The CDR3 DNA follows: TGTGCCACCAGCAGAGATCCGGGAGGTTCAAACATTCAGTACTTC. Amino acids: CATSRDPGGSNIQYF.

A word on this clone: This same CDR3 is encoded by further DNA sequences in the sample. The chain recombines TRBV9 with TRBJ2-2; the match to TRBD2 covers 8 bases. This CDR3 is built from 15 residues. Per the germline V gene, CDR1 is SGDLS and CDR2 is YYNGEE. The ends lost 2 bases at V and 0 bases at J; junction bases unmatched: 0. CDR3 loop: CASSVGLANTGELFF. Written as DNA, the CDR3 is TGTGCCAGCAGCGTGGGACTAGCGAACACCGGGGAGCTGTTTTTT.

The gene calls are TRBV6-6 and TRBJ2-1; D remains ambiguous. V lost 6 bases to trimming and J lost 5 bases, with 11 bases between them. Germline loops: CDR1 MNHNY, CDR2 SVGAGI (reference sequence). The CDR3 is 13 amino acids. This CDR3 reads CASRKAGNNEQFF. In DNA form, the CDR3 reads TGTGCCAGCAGAAAGGCCGGAAACAATGAGCAGTTCTTC.

This clone was detected a few times. The rearrangement links TRBV23-1 to TRBJ2-2; the match to TRBD2 covers 7 bases. TRBV23-1 is recorded as an ORF, its role being uncertain. Trimming at V came to 6 bases and at J to 3 bases, leaving 10 bases not matched to a gene. CDR3 length: 16 amino acids. CDR3 protein: CASSGGSIGDTGELFF. CDR3 nucleotides: TGCGCCAGCAGCGGCGGGAGTATAGGGGACACCGGGGAGCTGTTTTTT.

This clone has a handful of counts. This chain uses TRBV5-6 with TRBJ2-4; unclear D gene. This CDR3 is 14 amino acids long. Per the germline V gene, CDR1 is SGHDT and CDR2 is YYEEEE. V was trimmed by 1 base and J by 0 bases, leaving 5 bases between them. DNA for the CDR3: TGTGCCAGCAGCTTGTTAGAAGCCAAAAACATTCAGTACTTC. The encoded protein is CASSLLEAKNIQYF.

The V call is TRBV7-9, the J call TRBJ2-1; D assignment may be TRBD1 or TRBD2 (6 bases each). Germline assignment: CDR1 SEHNR and CDR2 FQNEAQ (reference sequence). V lost 5 bases to trimming and J lost 0 bases, with 14 bases between them. The CDR3 is 16 residues long. CDR3 loop: CASSPLGGNSYNEQFF. The CDR3 DNA reads TGTGCCAGCAGCCCCTTGGGGGGCAACTCCTACAATGAGCAGTTCTTC.

The V call is TRBV28, the J call TRBJ2-7, with D perhaps assigned TRBD1 or TRBD2 (5 bases each). The CDR3 totals 15 residues. V dropped 8 bases and J dropped 7 bases, with 24 bases sitting between them. Germline V gene sequence: CDR1 MDHEN, CDR2 SYDVKM. CDR3 region: CASGPYGAGSGEQYF. The CDR3 DNA is TGTGCCAGCGGACCTTACGGGGCCGGGTCCGGGGAGCAGTACTTC.

The chain has TRBV5-6 and TRBJ1-2; no reliable D call. Looked up from germline, CDR1 is SGHDT and CDR2 is YYEEEE. CDR3 length: 13 amino acids. Trimming shortened V by 4 bases and J by 10 bases, and 17 bases separated the two germline ends. CDR3 coding DNA: TGTGCCAGCAGCCAGAGCTGGCTTTGGGACTACACCTTC. It yields the protein CASSQSWLWDYTF.

The V call is TRBV27, the J call TRBJ1-3, with 8 nucleotides matching TRBD1. Trimming at V came to 5 bases and at J to 2 bases, leaving 11 bases not matched to a gene. Germline CDR1 reads MNHEY; CDR2 reads SMNVEV (reference sequence). CDR3 length: 17 residues. CDR3 residues: CASSPRWTGLTGNTIYF. The CDR3 coding sequence is TGTGCCAGCAGTCCCAGGTGGACAGGGCTAACTGGAAACACCATATATTTT.

A few counts support this clone. The genes are TRBV30 and TRBJ2-7; 7 nucleotides match TRBD2. Per the germline V gene, CDR1 is GTSNPN and CDR2 is SVGIG (reference sequence). This CDR3 contains 15 residues. V shed 0 bases, J shed 4 bases, and the junction held 9 bases outside the gene matches. This chain's CDR3 is CAWSVMGGAGYEQYF. In DNA, the CDR3 is TGTGCCTGGAGTGTGATGGGAGGGGCAGGATACGAGCAGTACTTC.

This clone was seen a few times. The chain joins TRBV9 to TRBJ2-3; D is unresolved. Germline assignment: CDR1 SGDLS and CDR2 YYNGEE. The length of the CDR3 is 12 residues. V gave up 4 bases and J gave up 2 bases, with 5 bases separating them. Here the CDR3 reads CASSPSTDTQYF. The CDR3 DNA is TGTGCCAGCAGCCCTTCCACAGATACGCAGTATTTT.

This clone has a handful of counts. The chain joins TRBV4-1 to TRBJ2-3; D may be TRBD2 (5 bases). Germline V gene sequence: CDR1 MGHRA, CDR2 YSYEKL. V shed 0 bases and J shed 1 base, with 17 bases lying between them. This CDR3 spans 18 amino acids. The CDR3 sequence is CASSQDRGADARTDTQYF. CDR3 in DNA: TGCGCCAGCAGCCAAGATCGGGGTGCCGATGCACGCACAGATACGCAGTATTTT.

The table lists this clone with a few counts. CDR3 DNA: TGCAGCGTGGATACGGGACAGGGTATAACGGCTTTCTTT. It is translated as CSVDTGQGITAFF. The gene calls are TRBV29-1 and TRBJ1-1; TRBD1 aligns across 9 bases. Germline CDR1 and CDR2: SQVTM and ANQGSEA. After removal of 6 bases from V and 11 bases from J, the junction contained 13 bases not matched to a gene. The CDR3 has 13 amino acids.